The present T cell receptor (beta chain) was sequenced within a study of blood T cell repertoires in COVID-19 (TCRdb year 2020). As for the study more broadly: Samples from collaborators originated in the United States, Italy and Spain and spanned both the acute and convalescent phases of COVID-19. The prospective study material was composed of cDNA or gDNA derived from T cells, B-cell-depleted T cells, or PBMCs. The dataset comprised deeply sampled blood TCRbeta repertoires from subjects exposed to, actively infected with, or recovered from COVID-19. The repertoires were released in a freely available public database intended as a resource for research on the immune response to SARS-CoV-2. Samples came from the ongoing ImmuneRACE study (first 160 participants) plus 1,254 subjects from 6 global collaborators. A de-identified subject ID, COVID-19 status, age in years and sex were almost always included in the sample metadata. Where available, HLA class I and class II types were taken from metadata supplied by the sample provider and were not determined by assay-based typing.

Turning to this clone: Its antigen is still unknown. The input lacks base qualities; no much larger clone sits a single base away.

Samples from volunteer blood donors who had recovered from COVID-19 were contributed by a second Seattle source. Whole blood was collected in K2EDTA tubes by collaborating institutions according to the institutions' own protocols. For TCRbeta analysis, collaborators shipped samples in one of three forms: frozen whole blood, isolated PBMCs, or DNA extracted from either of those sample types. TCRbeta CDR3 regions were amplified from genomic DNA by means of the immunoSEQ Assay, a bias-controlled multiplex PCR. Per the original workflow: Within the assay, amplification of reference gene primers was used to estimate how many nucleated cells each sample contained. To quantify the absolute abundance of each unique TCRbeta CDR3 rearrangement, sequence reads were collapsed and filtered. Productive Simpson clonality was computed per sample as the square root of Simpson's diversity index over productive rearrangements. TCRdb retrieved this table from immuneACCESS and kept in-frame rearrangements only. Not all clones are present; in checked studies, unresolved V genes account for under half, and no reason is known for the remainder. The V and J calls and clone size are taken from that table; D and trimming were inferred from the DNA. The sample has roughly 290,000 clones on record, about 90% of them singletons. The ten most abundant clones make up around 8% of the sample.

Here is what the overall study found, with its caveats: The quantity of clinical and demographic metadata differed by source and by participant and was supplied without curation.

Including the terminal cysteine and phenylalanine, the CDR3 comprises 13 residues. Only CDR3 DNA is held: 39 bases, read in frame from base 1. V is cut by 7 bases and J by 1 base, and the space between the germline ends is 9 bases. Via the germline V gene, CDR1 is MNHEY and CDR2 SVGAGI. Sequenced material: peripheral blood. The rearranged chain carries TRBV6-5 and TRBJ2-3; no confident D gene assignment can be made. The source is a woman aged 45-59 years who had recovered from COVID-19. The nucleotides are TGTGCCAGCACCCTCTCTGGCACAGATACGCAGTATTTT. It encodes CASTLSGTDTQYF.